This entry is about one T cell receptor (beta chain). The antigen is unknown. The sample is drawn from a study of T cell responses to AZD1222 COVID-19 vaccine. Study-wide points: With dominance at 160-218 and 743-854, vaccine-associated CD4 TCRs spanned spike. Two doses of AZD1222 preceded a rise in Spike-specific TCR breadth and depth.

CDR1 is MNHEY and CDR2 is SVGAGI in the germline V gene. V shed 7 bases and J shed 0 bases, with 7 bases lying between them. CDR3 size: 13 residues. Clones were sequenced by immunoSEQ multiplex PCR, and TCRdb holds only the in-frame ones, with some missing. This sample has roughly 120,000 clones, with around 92% found just once. This chain joins TRBV6-5 and TRBJ1-5; D not resolved. This receptor was taken from an adult in good health. The sequences come from peripheral blood, collected on day 0 of AZD1222 vaccination. For the CDR3, the DNA is TGTGCCAGCATGGGCATTAGCAATCAGCCCCAGCATTTT. Protein: CASMGISNQPQHF.